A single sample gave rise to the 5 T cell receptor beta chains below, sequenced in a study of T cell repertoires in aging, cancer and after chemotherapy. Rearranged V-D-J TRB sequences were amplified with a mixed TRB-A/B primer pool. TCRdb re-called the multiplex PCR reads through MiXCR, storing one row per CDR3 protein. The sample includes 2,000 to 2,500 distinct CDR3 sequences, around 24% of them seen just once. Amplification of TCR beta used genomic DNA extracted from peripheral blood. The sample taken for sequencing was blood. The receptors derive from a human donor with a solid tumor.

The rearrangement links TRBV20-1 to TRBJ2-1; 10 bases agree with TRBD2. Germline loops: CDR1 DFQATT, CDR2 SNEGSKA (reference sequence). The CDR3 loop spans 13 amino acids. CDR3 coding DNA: TGCAGCGGTCTAGCGGGGGCTTACAATGAGCAGTTCTTC. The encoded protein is CSGLAGAYNEQFF.

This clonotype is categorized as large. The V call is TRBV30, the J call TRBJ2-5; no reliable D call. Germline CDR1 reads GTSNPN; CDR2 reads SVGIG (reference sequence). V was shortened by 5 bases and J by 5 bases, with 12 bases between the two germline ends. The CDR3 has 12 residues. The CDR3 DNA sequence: TGTGCCTGGGTACCTTTGGGCGAGACCCAGTACTTC. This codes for CAWVPLGETQYF. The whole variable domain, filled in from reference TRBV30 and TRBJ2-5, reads SQTIHQWPATLVQPVGSPLSLECTVEGTSNPNLYWYRQAAGRGLQLLFYSVGIGQISSEVPQNLSASRPQDRQFILSSKKLLLSDSGFYLCAWVPLGETQYFGPGTRLLVL.

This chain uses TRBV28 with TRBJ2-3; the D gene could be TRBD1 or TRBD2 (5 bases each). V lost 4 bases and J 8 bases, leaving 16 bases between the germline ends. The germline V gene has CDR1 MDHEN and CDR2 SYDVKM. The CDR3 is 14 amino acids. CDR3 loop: CASSYDRERGTQYF. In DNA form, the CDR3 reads TGTGCCAGCAGTTATGACAGAGAACGGGGTACGCAGTATTTT.

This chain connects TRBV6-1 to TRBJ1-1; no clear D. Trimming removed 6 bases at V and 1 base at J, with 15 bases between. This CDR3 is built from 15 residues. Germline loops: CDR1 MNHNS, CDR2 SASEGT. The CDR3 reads CASRNPGGPNTEAFF. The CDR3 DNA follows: TGTGCCAGCAGGAACCCGGGCGGACCGAACACTGAAGCTTTCTTT.

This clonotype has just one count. In nucleotides, the CDR3 is TGTGCCACCAGTGTGGCCTTTGCGGCTGAAGCTTTCTTT. Translation: CATSVAFAAEAFF. The chain has TRBV24-1 and TRBJ1-1; D gene uncertain. V lost 5 bases, J lost 6 bases, and 12 bases lay in between. CDR1 is KGHDR, CDR2 SFDVKD, per germline. The CDR3 extends over 13 amino acids.